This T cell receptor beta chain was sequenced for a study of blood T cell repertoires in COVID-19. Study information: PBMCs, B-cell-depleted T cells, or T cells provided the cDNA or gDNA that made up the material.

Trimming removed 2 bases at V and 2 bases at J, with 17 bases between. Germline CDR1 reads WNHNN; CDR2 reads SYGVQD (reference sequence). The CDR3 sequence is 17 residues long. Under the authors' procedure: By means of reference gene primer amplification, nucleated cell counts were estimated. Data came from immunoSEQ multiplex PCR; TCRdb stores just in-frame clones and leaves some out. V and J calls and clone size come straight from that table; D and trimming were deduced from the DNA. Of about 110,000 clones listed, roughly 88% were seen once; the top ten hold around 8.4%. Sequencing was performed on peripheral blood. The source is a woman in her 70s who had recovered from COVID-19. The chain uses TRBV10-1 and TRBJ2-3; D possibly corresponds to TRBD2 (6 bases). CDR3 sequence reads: CASSERVGGLTTDTQYF. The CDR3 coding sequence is TGCGCCAGCAGTGAGAGGGTGGGAGGTCTTACCACAGATACGCAGTATTTT.